Listed here are 10 T cell receptor beta chains from one sample, sequenced in a study of tumor-infiltrating lymphocytes in primary liver carcinoma. Researchers drew blood RNA from unsorted whole blood and extracted germline DNA as well. Starting from 500 ng of total RNA, TCR beta cDNA was produced with a primer in the constant region. A slightly modified ARM-PCR protocol with three nested multiplex PCR rounds produced these TCR beta libraries. Two initial PCR rounds of approximately 10 cycles each paired TRBV1-TRBV30 forward primers with a C-beta reverse primer. TCRdb analysed the multiplex PCR reads with MiXCR anew, one entry per CDR3 protein. The data hold 300,000 to 350,000 distinct CDR3 sequences, with almost 65% observed a single time. Sequencing input: peripheral blood. All receptors derive from a man aged 40-49 years with primary liver carcinoma and hepatitis B virus infection.

About this clonotype: A clone one base away is much larger, so this may be a read error. The chain is built from TRBV6-5 and TRBJ1-5, with D unresolved. Germline CDR1 is MNHEY and CDR2 is SVGAGI. The V gene lost 0 bases and the J gene lost 8 bases, with 11 bases spanning the gap. The CDR3 has 14 amino acids. The CDR3, as DNA: TGTGCCAGCAGTTACTCGTCGAGCCTTGAGCCCCAGCATTTT. Amino acids: CASSYSSSLEPQHF.

The chain couples TRBV7-9 to TRBJ2-1, with 10 bases lining up with TRBD2. Germline V gene data show CDR1 as SEHNR and CDR2 as FQNEAQ (reference sequence). Germline trimming cut 2 bases from V and 0 bases from J; bases unmatched to any gene: 13. This CDR3 has 20 amino acids. The CDR3 loop is CASSLNVRLAGAFSYNEQFF. CDR3 coding DNA: TGTGCCAGCAGCTTAAACGTCCGGCTAGCGGGAGCCTTCTCCTACAATGAGCAGTTCTTC.

The rearrangement links TRBV24-1 to TRBJ2-7, with D unresolved. Deletions cut 4 bases from V and 2 bases from J, with 14 bases between. Germline V gene data show CDR1 as KGHDR and CDR2 as SFDVKD. This CDR3 comprises 15 residues. The CDR3 DNA reads as TGTGCCACCAGTGACCGGACCCAAGCCCCCTACGAGCAGTACTTC. It translates to CATSDRTQAPYEQYF.

As regards this clonotype: A much bigger clone sits one base away, suggesting this may be a read error. The V call is TRBV10-3, the J call TRBJ2-1; D remains unclear. Germline V gives CDR1 ENHRY, CDR2 SYGVKD. This CDR3 has 16 amino acids. The V gene lost 1 base and the J gene lost 0 bases, with 10 bases spanning the gap. CDR3 protein: CAISELARSSYNEQFF. The CDR3 coding sequence is TGTGCCATCAGTGAGTTAGCACGGAGCTCCTACAATGAGCAGTTCTTC.

Comments on this clonotype: Possible read error: a much larger clone is one base away. The chain has TRBV14 and TRBJ2-1; possible D gene TRBD2, 6 bases. The CDR3 spans 18 residues. Germline values: CDR1 SGHDN, CDR2 FVKESK. CDR3 residues: CASGQEVWDFTTYNEQFF. DNA for the CDR3: TGTGCCAGCGGCCAAGAGGTTTGGGACTTCACTACCTACAATGAGCAGTTCTTC.

The rearrangement joins TRBV6-2 or TRBV6-3 to TRBJ2-1; D unclear. The J call may not be correct, given that the DNA end is closer to TRBJ2-7. Germline V lookup: CDR1 MNHEY, CDR2 SVGEGT. The CDR3 totals 12 residues. CDR3 amino acids: CAGQERYNEQYF. In nucleotides, the CDR3 is TGTGCCGGCCAGGAGCGATACAATGAGCAGTACTTC.

With regard to this clonotype: Germline is not matched at one junction end, which may reflect a read error. The chain has TRBV6-1 and TRBJ2-2, with a possible D match to TRBD2 (6 bases). The CDR3 contains 12 residues. Germline V lookup: CDR1 MNHNS, CDR2 SASEGT. The CDR3 reads CTSWRSSGGLFF. For the CDR3, the DNA is TGTACCAGCTGGCGGTCGTCCGGGGGGCTGTTTTTT.

For this clonotype: This could be a read error, since a much larger clone is one nucleotide away. The CDR3 end shows no conserved phenylalanine or tryptophan, and so a read error is likely. The chain employs TRBV6-1 and TRBJ1-3; TRBD1 agrees at 10 bases. After removal of 2 bases from V and 2 bases from J, the junction contained 6 bases not matched to a gene. Germline V gene sequence: CDR1 MNHNS, CDR2 SASEGT. This CDR3 contains 17 residues. The CDR3 reads CASSESLGTGAGNTIYL. The CDR3 DNA sequence: TGTGCCAGCAGTGAATCTCTCGGGACAGGGGCTGGAAACACCATATATCTT.

About this clonotype itself: The junction does not match germline at one end; this may be a read error. This chain uses TRBV5-6 with TRBJ2-2, with 8 bases aligning to TRBD1. The CDR3 spans 16 residues. In germline, CDR1 is SGHDT, CDR2 YYEEEE. Here the CDR3 reads CAISFPGQGNTGELFF. The CDR3 DNA follows: TGTGCCATCAGCTTCCCCGGACAGGGGAACACCGGGGAGCTGTTTTTT. Using reference TRBV5-6 and TRBJ2-2 for the parts outside the CDR3, the full variable domain is DAGVTQSPTHLIKTRGQQVTLRCSPKSGHDTVSWYQQALGQGPQFIFQYYEEEERQRGNFPDRFSGHQFPNYSSELNVNALLLGDSALYLCAISFPGQGNTGELFFGEGSRLTVL.

Comments on this clonotype: A much larger clone is a single base away; this may be a read error. This rearrangement joins TRBV10-2 to TRBJ2-5; no clear D gene. CDR1 and CDR2 from the germline V gene are WSHSY and SAAADI. The CDR3 consists of 16 residues. The CDR3 spells CVSSESWQRYQETQYF. Here the CDR3 DNA reads TGCGTCAGCAGTGAGTCATGGCAGAGATACCAAGAGACCCAGTACTTC.